Listed below are T cell receptor beta chains from one sample, sequenced in a study of post-analysis software for immune sequencing data. One entry per CDR3 protein results from TCRdb running MiXCR on the PCR reads. This table holds 700,000 to 900,000 distinct CDR3 sequences, 46% found once. The sequencing sample was made of blood. Receptors were obtained from a girl aged 10 to 17 with multiple sclerosis. CDR3s include the opening cysteine and the closing phenylalanine or tryptophan. The size entry is marked missing in some rows and otherwise reads once, few, many or a size class.

CASSQDRGSVSYEQYF	TRBJ2-7	.	TRBV4-3	16
CSNSRGGDEQFF	TRBJ2-1	.	TRBV20-1	12
CASSYYEGGNYGYTF	TRBJ1-2	.	TRBV6-5	15
CSVGETGAQETQYF	TRBJ2-5	.	TRBV29-1	14
CATSDPSEDFYGYTF	TRBJ1-2	few	TRBV24-1	15
CSVASTQVNTEAFF	TRBJ1-1	once	TRBV29-1	14
CASSLTQVYNEQFF	TRBJ2-1	.	TRBV11-3	14
CSAREGGLAKNIQYF	TRBJ2-4	.	TRBV20-1	15
CASSQDEGLLDEKLFF	TRBJ1-4	.	TRBV4-3	16
CASSPGTRGQNIQYF	TRBJ2-4	few	TRBV7-9	15
CASSLARTGQGWSGANVLTF	TRBJ2-6	few	TRBV7-8	20
CAISQVNSPLHF	TRBJ1-6	.	TRBV10-3	12
CSVEEDSYEQYF	TRBJ2-7	.	TRBV29-1	12
CSANRGPDELFF	TRBJ1-4	.	TRBV20-1	12
CASSLEGTGAPLTYYGYTF	TRBJ1-2	.	TRBV28	19
CASSYSPPLAGAYNEQFF	TRBJ2-1	.	TRBV6-5	18
CASSPEINYEQYF	TRBJ2-7	.	TRBV7-9	13